Following are 11 T cell receptor beta chains from one sample sequenced in a study of technical replicates of blood from a few donors. Only in-frame clones appear in the TCRdb table, and some are missing; sequencing was by immunoSEQ multiplex PCR. The sample has around 69,000 clones; approximately 97% are singletons. The sample taken for sequencing was T cells isolated from PBMCs. These receptors all come from a human donor in good health.

V usage is TRBV28 and J usage is TRBJ1-2; 11 nucleotides line up with TRBD1. V lost 6 bases, J lost 6 bases, and 6 bases stayed unmatched. This CDR3 is built from 14 residues. The germline CDR1 and CDR2 sequences are MDHEN and SYDVKM. The CDR3 DNA reads TGTGCCAGCAGATCCGGACAGGGGGCAGATGGCTACACCTTC. Residues: CASRSGQGADGYTF.

This sequence joins TRBV4-1 and TRBJ1-6; D unclear. CDR3 length equals 17 residues. Trimming cost V 6 bases and J 5 bases, with 20 bases left between them. The germline V gene has CDR1 MGHRA and CDR2 YSYEKL. The CDR3 sequence is CASRQPIPGLNNSPLHF. The CDR3 DNA reads TGCGCCAGCAGGCAACCTATCCCAGGATTGAATAATTCACCCCTCCACTTT.

This chain links TRBV5-1 with TRBJ1-2, with 8 bases fitting TRBD1. The CDR3 is 18 residues long. The germline V gene has CDR1 SGHRS and CDR2 YFSETQ. Trimming took 5 bases from V and 1 from J; bases not matched to a gene: 16. CDR3 sequence: CASSLAGGDRTFNYGYTF. DNA of the CDR3: TGCGCCAGCAGTCTAGCCGGTGGGGACAGGACTTTTAACTATGGCTACACCTTC.

The CDR3 DNA is TGCGCCAGCAGCTTTGGACAGGCGGGTGCTGAAGCTTTCTTT. It specifies CASSFGQAGAEAFF. V gene TRBV5-1 combines with J gene TRBJ1-1; 7 nucleotides match TRBD1. V dropped 2 bases and J dropped 6; count of bases not matched to a gene: 7. Germline CDR1 reads SGHRS; CDR2 reads YFSETQ. The CDR3 consists of 14 residues.

The V and J genes are TRBV19 and TRBJ1-4, with 7 bases lining up with TRBD1. The CDR3 has 15 residues. The germline CDR1 and CDR2 sequences are LNHDA and SQIVND (reference sequence). The J segment lost 2 bases and the V segment lost 5 bases, leaving 5 bases of the junction unmatched. The CDR3 sequence is CASSPGTATNEKLFF. CDR3 coding DNA: TGTGCCAGTAGTCCCGGGACAGCCACTAATGAAAAACTGTTTTTT.

V gene TRBV9 combines with J gene TRBJ2-5; a weak D match, TRBD1 (5 bases). Per germline, CDR1 SGDLS and CDR2 YYNGEE. The V end lost 0 bases, the J end lost 2 bases, and 11 bases lay between the germline ends. The CDR3 loop spans 15 amino acids. The DNA of the CDR3 is TGTGCCAGCAGCGTAGGTGGGGCCTTACAAGAGACCCAGTACTTC. Encoded protein: CASSVGGALQETQYF.

In DNA form, the CDR3 reads TGTGCCAGCAGCGAGCACAGGGGGTGGGCTGAAGCTTTCTTT. It codes for CASSEHRGWAEAFF. The chain joins TRBV6-1 to TRBJ1-1, with 8 bases fitting TRBD1. CDR1 is MNHNS and CDR2 is SASEGT in the germline V gene. J gave up 6 bases and V 6 bases, and 9 bases lay outside the gene matches. The CDR3 length is 14 residues.

The chain joins TRBV5-1 to TRBJ2-1; the D gene is possibly TRBD2 (6 bases). The CDR3 has 12 amino acids. V lost 4 bases, J lost 8 bases, and 10 bases lay in between. Germline V gene sequence: CDR1 SGHRS, CDR2 YFSETQ. The CDR3 DNA is TGCGCCAGCAGCACCAGACTAGATGAGCAGTTCTTC. Encoded protein: CASSTRLDEQFF.

The genes are TRBV11-2 and TRBJ1-1; D is unresolved. Germline assignment: CDR1 SGHAT and CDR2 FQNNGV. The CDR3 is 13 residues long. V was trimmed by 6 bases and J by 3 bases, leaving 11 bases between them. The CDR3 here is CASSRAGDTEAFF. CDR3 nucleotide sequence: TGTGCCAGCAGTCGGGCGGGCGACACTGAAGCTTTCTTT.

This sequence joins TRBV19 and TRBJ2-7; 9 bases map to TRBD1. The germline V gene has CDR1 LNHDA and CDR2 SQIVND (reference sequence). This CDR3 has 12 amino acids. Unmatched junction bases numbered 2, after V lost 8 bases and J lost 3 bases. The CDR3 region has the DNA TGTGCCAGTCGGGACAGGGACTACGAGCAGTACTTC. As protein: CASRDRDYEQYF.

The gene calls are TRBV2 and TRBJ2-7; possibly TRBD1 for D (5 bases). CDR3 length equals 14 residues. V was cut by 4 bases and J by 1 base, with 11 bases left in between. Germline V gives CDR1 SNHLY, CDR2 FYNNEI. CDR3 protein: CASSAGRVSYEQYF. Written as DNA, the CDR3 is TGTGCCAGCAGTGCCGGCAGGGTTTCCTACGAGCAGTACTTC.